The TCR beta chain under discussion was sequenced for a study of T-cell memory formation after mild COVID-19. Findings and limits, study-wide: Pre-infection memory harbored some responding clones, suggesting cross-reactive memory joined. The SARS-CoV-2 specificity of second-wave clones reaching peak at day 37 remained unverified. Day 15 to 85 contractors were CD4/CD8 balanced; later expanders leaned CD4+.

In regard to this clonotype: Its cognate antigen is unknown.

V lost 5 bases and J lost 2, with 13 bases in between. The CDR3 is made up of 14 amino acids. MiXCR, applied by TCRdb to the 5' RACE reads, yields one record per CDR3 protein. The repertoire has about half a million distinct CDR3 sequences, about 20% of them found once; the top ten carry 10% to 15%. The chain carries TRBV12-3 or TRBV12-4 and TRBJ2-7, with D maybe TRBD2 (5 bases). Source material: PBMCs or a T cell subset sorted from them (not recorded which). This receptor was identified in an adult woman who had mild COVID-19 (a few samples of this study predate the infection). Cell type and time point are not known. The DNA for the CDR3 is TGTGCCAGCAGTCACCGGGAATTGGCCTACGAGCAGTACTTC. Amino acids: CASSHRELAYEQYF.